The 13 T cell receptor beta chains given below trace back to one sample, sequenced in a study of shared clonotypes between healthy human individuals. Profiled with immunoSEQ multiplex PCR; TCRdb holds only in-frame clones, not every one. The repertoire includes roughly 300,000 clones, 87% of them detected once, and roughly 17% sits in the top ten. The sequenced material came from memory CD8+ T cells sorted from blood. Subset in this sample: CD45RO+ cells pooled with CCR7-negative TemRA cells. These TCRs come from a young man in good health.

The gene calls are TRBV7-2 and TRBJ1-6; no firm D call. CDR1 SGHTA and CDR2 FQGNSA come from the germline V gene. V dropped 1 base and J dropped 0 bases, with 7 bases sitting between them. This CDR3 spans 16 amino acids. CDR3 in amino acids: CASSLVVSSYNSPLHF. CDR3 in DNA: TGTGCCAGCAGCTTAGTCGTATCCTCCTATAATTCACCCCTCCACTTT.

The rearrangement uses TRBV7-2 and TRBJ1-2; tentatively, D is TRBD1 (6 bases). Germline-derived CDR1 and CDR2 are SGHTA and FQGNSA. V was cut by 7 bases and J by 8 bases, with 23 bases left in between. The CDR3 consists of 15 residues. The CDR3, as DNA: TGTGCCAGCACCACGCAGGAGGGGGTGTTCTCGGGCTACACCTTC. Its protein product is CASTTQEGVFSGYTF.

This clone appeared once. This chain joins TRBV11-2 and TRBJ1-1; tentative D call: TRBD1 (5 bases). Deletions cut 3 bases from V and 1 base from J, with 12 bases between. This CDR3 spans 15 amino acids. The germline gives CDR1 SGHAT, CDR2 FQNNGV. CDR3 residues: CASSFRGASNTEAFF. DNA of the CDR3: TGTGCCAGCAGCTTTCGAGGGGCTTCGAACACTGAAGCTTTCTTT.

The V and J genes are TRBV10-2 and TRBJ1-2; D may be TRBD1 (5 bases). V dropped 2 bases and J dropped 0 bases, with 10 bases sitting between them. The CDR3 covers 15 residues. Germline V gene data show CDR1 as WSHSY and CDR2 as SAAADI. The CDR3 is CASSEGGKANYGYTF. CDR3 nucleotide sequence: TGCGCCAGCAGTGAGGGGGGGAAAGCTAACTATGGCTACACCTTC.

The rearrangement links TRBV6-5 to TRBJ1-1; possible D gene TRBD1, 6 bases. The CDR3 runs to 15 residues. Between the trimmed V and J ends, which lost 6 bases and 1 base, there was a span of 15 bases. The V gene's germline CDR1 is MNHEY and CDR2 SVGAGI. In DNA form, the CDR3 reads TGTGCCAGCAGACTAAACAGGGTTGCGAACACTGAAGCTTTCTTT. Amino acid sequence: CASRLNRVANTEAFF.

The rearrangement joins TRBV15 to TRBJ1-5; D gene uncertain. Germline V lookup: CDR1 LNHNV, CDR2 YYDKDF (reference sequence). V lost 8 bases and J lost 6, with 2 bases in between. The CDR3 length is 9 residues. The CDR3 protein is CATGQPQHF. For the CDR3, the DNA is TGTGCCACCGGTCAGCCCCAGCATTTT. The full variable domain, with the rest looked up from reference TRBV15 and TRBJ1-5, is DAMVIQNPRYQVTQFGKPVTLSCSQTLNHNVMYWYQQKSSQAPKLLFHYYDKDFNNEADTPDNFQSRRPNTSFCFLDIRSPGLGDTAMYLCATGQPQHFGDGTRLSIL.

The V call is TRBV10-3, the J call TRBJ1-1; perhaps TRBD1 as D (5 bases). The V end lost 2 bases, the J end lost 6 bases, and 13 bases lay between the germline ends. The CDR3 covers 14 residues. Germline CDR1 ENHRY, CDR2 SYGVKD. DNA for the CDR3: TGTGCCATCAGTGAGCTGGGCAGGGTAGCTGAAGCTTTCTTT. Translating it yields CAISELGRVAEAFF.

CDR3: CASSVAANNQPQHF. The CDR3 DNA is TGTGCCAGCAGCGTAGCTGCGAATAATCAGCCCCAGCATTTT. This sequence joins TRBV9 and TRBJ1-5; D gene unclear. Germline assignment: CDR1 SGDLS and CDR2 YYNGEE. CDR3 size: 14 residues. Between the trimmed V and J ends, which lost 0 bases and 4 bases, there was a span of 8 bases.

With regard to this clone: This may come from a read error, since a much larger clone is one base off. The chain joins TRBV13 to TRBJ2-1; perhaps TRBD2 as D (5 bases). With 3 bases removed from V and 8 bases from J, the gap between germline ends came to 5 bases. The CDR3 is 11 amino acids. Looked up from germline, CDR1 is PRHDT and CDR2 is FYEKMQ (reference sequence). CDR3 protein: CASSFGDEQFF. The CDR3 DNA is TGTGCCAGCAGCTTCGGGGATGAGCAGTTCTTC.

The gene calls are TRBV5-1 and TRBJ2-3, with 8 bases identical to TRBD2. V trimming: 1 base; J trimming: 1 base; junction bases outside the gene matches: 5. The CDR3 runs 16 residues. Germline V CDR1 and CDR2: SGHRS, YFSETQ. The CDR3 region has the DNA TGCGCCAGCAGCTTGAAGGCTAGCGGGCGCACAGATACGCAGTATTTT. It specifies CASSLKASGRTDTQYF.

The chain uses TRBV5-4 and TRBJ2-7; possibly TRBD2 for D (5 bases). V was trimmed by 4 bases and J by 6 bases, leaving 14 bases between them. Germline loops: CDR1 SGHNT, CDR2 YYREEE (reference sequence). This CDR3 region has 13 residues. CDR3 sequence reads: CASSEEGLGEQYF. DNA of the CDR3: TGTGCCAGCAGCGAAGAGGGCCTAGGCGAGCAGTACTTC.

The chain uses TRBV6-6 and TRBJ2-1, with 8 bases aligning to TRBD1. CDR1 and CDR2 from the germline V gene are MNHNY and SVGAGI (reference sequence). Trimming cost V 7 bases and J 8 bases; bases outside gene matches: 10. The CDR3 sequence is 14 residues long. CDR3 DNA sequence: TGTGCCAGCACCCCCTGGGACAGGAGCGATGAGCAGTTCTTC. The encoded protein is CASTPWDRSDEQFF.

This chain joins TRBV9 and TRBJ2-1; 7 bases agree with TRBD2. V was clipped by 0 bases and J by 8 bases; unmatched bases: 11. CDR3 size: 16 residues. CDR1 is SGDLS, CDR2 YYNGEE, per germline. DNA of the CDR3: TGTGCCAGCAGCGTAGCTCACGCGGGAGCACGGGATGAGCAGTTCTTC. Encoded protein: CASSVAHAGARDEQFF.